This TCR beta chain was identified in a study of vaccination and CD4 T cells after COVID-19. Study details: Six male and four female convalescents took part, two of them Hispanic. Convalescent patients gave post-COVID blood a median around 91 days post-diagnosis, range 35 to 161.

With regard to this clonotype: Its antigen is not known.

The Oncomine TCR Beta short-read assay sequenced DNA from cultured CD4+ T cells. TCRdb fed the PCR reads into MiXCR, producing one record per CDR3 protein. The sample yields under 6,500 distinct CDR3 sequences, around two fifths seen once. CDR1 is KGHSH and CDR2 is LQKENI in the germline V gene. The CDR3 loop spans 17 amino acids. With 1 base removed from V and 1 base from J, the gap between germline ends came to 16 bases. The treatment was: roughly nine-day PBMC culture with coronavirus spike peptide pools or control peptides (ViraFEST assay). According to the study, CD4+ T cells from the unexposed donor were gathered ahead of the COVID-19 pandemic (2011-2018).

This TCR was sampled from a human donor in good health. The material sequenced was CD4+ T cells from blood, cultured in vitro. The genes are TRBV18 and TRBJ1-1; TRBD1 might be the D (6 bases). The CDR3 DNA is TGTGCCAGCTCACCACGCATGACAGGCGGCTCGAACACTGAAGCTTTCTTT. Translated, it gives CASSPRMTGGSNTEAFF.